These 30 T cell receptor beta chains were sequenced from one sample in a study of cytomegalovirus exposure and HLA in healthy donors. PCR primers comprised 60 Vbeta and 13 Jbeta primers. The data were produced by immunoSEQ multiplex PCR, yet TCRdb's version contains in-frame clones alone and is incomplete. The profile shows about 160,000 clones, 80% of them singletons. The sequenced sample was PBMCs. The receptors were sampled from a woman aged 50 to 65 in good health and CMV-seronegative.

This clone is a singleton in its sample. This chain connects TRBV28 to TRBJ1-3, with TRBD1 as a possible D gene (5 bases). V dropped 5 bases and J dropped 1 base, with 15 bases sitting between them. In germline, CDR1 is MDHEN, CDR2 SYDVKM. There are 16 residues in the CDR3. This CDR3 reads CASSGQGFGSGNTIYF. The DNA of the CDR3 is TGTGCCAGCAGTGGGCAGGGTTTTGGGTCTGGAAACACCATATATTTT. The full variable domain, rest sourced from reference TRBV28 and TRBJ1-3, is DVKVTQSSRYLVKRTGEKVFLECVQDMDHENMFWYRQDPGLGLRLIYFSYDVKMKEKGDIPEGYSVSREKKERFSLILESASTNQTSMYLCASSGQGFGSGNTIYFGEGSWLTVV.

CDR3 amino acids: CASSYIGGRYNEQFF. The CDR3, as DNA: TGTGCCAGCAGTTACATAGGGGGCAGGTACAATGAGCAGTTCTTC. This chain links TRBV6-9 with TRBJ2-1; 7 bases line up with TRBD1. The V gene end was trimmed by 3 bases and the J gene end by 4 bases; junction bases not matched to a gene: 6. CDR3 length: 15 amino acids. CDR1 is MNHGY, CDR2 SVAAGI, per germline.

Only one count was recorded for this clone. The chain couples TRBV7-8 to TRBJ2-1, with D perhaps matching TRBD2 (5 bases). V was clipped by 10 bases and J by 0 bases, with 13 bases between them. This CDR3 region has 14 residues. The germline CDR1 and CDR2 sequences are SGHVS and FQNEAQ. CDR3 nucleotide sequence: TGTGCCATCCGGGAATTTGTCTCCTACAATGAGCAGTTCTTC. It is translated as CAIREFVSYNEQFF.

The rearrangement joins TRBV23-1 to TRBJ2-5; 7 nucleotides line up with TRBD2. TRBV23-1 is an ORF, and what it does is uncertain. V lost 1 base to trimming and J lost 3 bases; unmatched junction nucleotides: 5. CDR3 size: 15 residues. CDR3 protein: CASSQWEGREETQYF. The CDR3 DNA reads TGCGCCAGCAGTCAATGGGAGGGGAGGGAAGAGACCCAGTACTTC.

The chain joins TRBV9 to TRBJ2-7, with a possible D match to TRBD1 (6 bases). CDR1 SGDLS and CDR2 YYNGEE come from the germline V gene. The CDR3 spans 14 residues. V lost 2 bases and J 3 bases, leaving 12 bases between the germline ends. DNA for the CDR3: TGTGCCAGCAGCGTGGCGACAGGAAACTACGAGCAGTACTTC. This encodes CASSVATGNYEQYF. The full variable domain, completed using reference TRBV9 and TRBJ2-7, is DSGVTQTPKHLITATGQRVTLRCSPRSGDLSVYWYQQSLDQGLQFLIQYYNGEERAKGNILERFSAQQFPDLHSELNLSSLELGDSALYFCASSVATGNYEQYFGPGTRLTVT.

The chain joins TRBV4-3 to TRBJ2-3; 9 nucleotides align to TRBD1. This CDR3 has 16 residues. V dropped 0 bases and J dropped 3; count of bases not matched to a gene: 4. Germline V gene data show CDR1 as LGHNA and CDR2 as YSLEER. In DNA form, the CDR3 reads TGCGCCAGCAGCCAAGATCAGGGGACAGGGACAGATACGCAGTATTTT. It translates to CASSQDQGTGTDTQYF.

In this sample, this clone turned up once. This CDR3 reads CASSSREGARYSPLHF. Written as DNA, the CDR3 is TGCGCCAGCAGCTCCCGGGAGGGGGCTAGGTATTCACCCCTCCACTTT. This chain uses TRBV5-1 with TRBJ1-6, with 7 nucleotides matching TRBD1. With V trimmed by 3 bases and J by 8 bases, 11 bases remained unmatched. Germline V gene lookup returns CDR1 SGHRS and CDR2 YFSETQ. This CDR3 has 16 amino acids.

The chain carries TRBV28 and TRBJ2-2; maybe TRBD1 (5 bases). This CDR3 has 19 amino acids. Trimming left V 5 bases short and J 0 bases short, with 22 bases between. Germline loops: CDR1 MDHEN, CDR2 SYDVKM. CDR3 DNA: TGTGCCAGCAGTCCGGCCCCCTATTCGGACACAGCGAACACCGGGGAGCTGTTTTTT. It translates to CASSPAPYSDTANTGELFF.

The V and J genes are TRBV4-1 and TRBJ2-1; a weak D match, TRBD2 (6 bases). The CDR3 contains 15 residues. Germline V gene sequence: CDR1 MGHRA, CDR2 YSYEKL. V was clipped by 1 base and J by 2 bases, with 9 bases between them. The CDR3 DNA reads TGCGCCAGCAGCCAAGGGACTACGGCCTACAATGAGCAGTTCTTC. Translated, it gives CASSQGTTAYNEQFF.

The genes are TRBV6-5 and TRBJ1-2, with D perhaps TRBD1 (5 bases). Germline V CDR1 and CDR2: MNHEY, SVGAGI. V gave up 0 bases and J gave up 2 bases, with 7 bases separating them. The CDR3 consists of 14 residues. The CDR3 bases are TGTGCCAGCAGTTACTCGACAGCAAACTATGGCTACACCTTC. This encodes CASSYSTANYGYTF.

The chain joins TRBV21-1 to TRBJ1-4. TRBV21-1 is a pseudogene segment. The CDR3 has 14 amino acids. In nucleotides, the CDR3 is TGTGCCAGCATTCAGAGGGGGGGGAGCGAAAAACTGTTTTTT. It encodes CASIQRGGSEKLFF.

The chain recombines TRBV5-4 with TRBJ2-2, with D tentatively TRBD1 (5 bases). Germline assignment: CDR1 SGHNT and CDR2 YYREEE (reference sequence). This CDR3 is 17 amino acids long. Between the trimmed V and J ends, which lost 3 bases and 5 bases, there was a span of 20 bases. In DNA, the CDR3 is TGTGCCAGCAGCTCAGCCACAGGTGAAAGTTGGACCGGGGAGCTGTTTTTT. This translates into CASSSATGESWTGELFF.

The gene calls are TRBV6-6 and TRBJ1-3; TRBD1 is a possible D gene (6 bases). Germline assignment: CDR1 MNHNY and CDR2 SVGAGI (reference sequence). The V end was cut by 6 bases, the J end by 4 bases, with 19 bases between. This CDR3 has 16 residues. CDR3 sequence: CASSPTHGQSGNTIYF. CDR3 DNA sequence: TGTGCCAGCAGCCCTACCCACGGACAGAGCGGAAACACCATATATTTT.

The chain has TRBV27 and TRBJ1-1; 10 positions match TRBD1. After removal of 5 bases from V and 4 bases from J, the junction contained 7 bases not matched to a gene. Germline lookup yields CDR1 MNHEY and CDR2 SMNVEV (reference sequence). The CDR3 is 15 residues long. CDR3 DNA sequence: TGTGCCAGCAGTCGAAGGGGACAGGGGAGCACTGAAGCTTTCTTT. Its protein product is CASSRRGQGSTEAFF.

This clone came up a few times. The chain recombines TRBV5-6 with TRBJ1-5; D ambiguous. The CDR3 has 15 amino acids. Germline lookup yields CDR1 SGHDT and CDR2 YYEEEE. Trimming took 2 bases from V and 5 from J, leaving 14 bases between them. The CDR3 DNA is TGTGCCAGCAGCTTTTATCAGGTTGGATATCAGCCCCAGCATTTT. It specifies CASSFYQVGYQPQHF.

In this sample, this clone turned up once. The V gene is TRBV7-2, the J gene TRBJ1-5; 8 bases match TRBD1. Germline V gives CDR1 SGHTA, CDR2 FQGNSA. V lost 5 bases to trimming and J lost 4 bases; unmatched junction nucleotides: 4. The CDR3 is 14 amino acids. The CDR3 DNA is TGTGCCAGCAGCCGAGACAGGGGAAATCAGCCCCAGCATTTT. Translation: CASSRDRGNQPQHF.

This clone came up a few times. This rearrangement joins TRBV14 to TRBJ2-7; TRBD1 is a possible D gene (6 bases). With 4 bases removed from V and 1 base from J, the gap between germline ends came to 8 bases. Germline CDR1 SGHDN, CDR2 FVKESK. CDR3 size: 13 residues. The CDR3 loop reads CASSRDISYEQYF. The CDR3 nucleotides are TGTGCCAGCAGCCGGGACATATCCTACGAGCAGTACTTC.

The V gene is TRBV5-1, the J gene TRBJ2-1, with D possibly being TRBD1 (6 bases). Germline V gene lookup returns CDR1 SGHRS and CDR2 YFSETQ. V was clipped by 3 bases and J by 3 bases, with 13 bases between them. The CDR3 spans 15 residues. The CDR3 spells CASSSQGGVYNEQFF. CDR3 DNA sequence: TGCGCCAGCAGCTCACAAGGGGGAGTCTACAATGAGCAGTTCTTC.

The chain links TRBV2 to TRBJ2-1; 7 bases agree with TRBD1. Germline V lookup: CDR1 SNHLY, CDR2 FYNNEI. The CDR3 consists of 14 residues. V lost 5 bases and J lost 9; bases outside the gene matches: 10. The CDR3 region has the DNA TGTGCCAGCAGTTCAGAGGGGACAGAATCTGAGCAGTTCTTC. Residues: CASSSEGTESEQFF.

The chain couples TRBV18 to TRBJ2-7; TRBD1 might be the D (5 bases). Germline V gives CDR1 KGHSH, CDR2 LQKENI. Trimming took 3 bases from V and 5 from J, leaving 17 bases between them. The CDR3 loop spans 15 amino acids. In nucleotides, the CDR3 is TGTGCCAGCTCACCTCAGGACAAGAAAGTCCACGAGCAGTACTTC. Translating it yields CASSPQDKKVHEQYF.

The chain combines TRBV7-9 with TRBJ2-1; 8 bases agree with TRBD2. CDR1 is SEHNR and CDR2 is FQNEAQ in the germline V gene (reference sequence). The CDR3 covers 15 residues. J was trimmed by 3 bases and V by 5 bases; bases with no gene match: 6. The CDR3 nucleotides read TGTGCCAGCAGCCCGCGGGGACTAGGCTACAATGAGCAGTTCTTC. This sequence encodes CASSPRGLGYNEQFF.

Written as DNA, the CDR3 is TGTGCCAGCAGTTACTCGGCTCAAGATTATGGCTACACCTTC. Its translation is CASSYSAQDYGYTF. The chain combines TRBV6-5 with TRBJ1-2, with D unresolved. Germline CDR1 MNHEY, CDR2 SVGAGI. V was shortened by 0 bases and J by 5 bases, with 10 bases between the two germline ends. This CDR3 comprises 14 residues.

The table lists this clone with a few counts. J is TRBJ1-2 and V is TRBV6-5, with D possibly TRBD1 on 5 matching bases. This CDR3 is built from 15 residues. Germline CDR1 is MNHEY and CDR2 is SVGAGI. With 0 bases removed from V and 4 bases from J, the gap between germline ends came to 12 bases. CDR3 region: CASSYSAGLGYGYTF. CDR3 in DNA: TGTGCCAGCAGTTACTCGGCAGGGTTGGGCTATGGCTACACCTTC.

V and J are TRBV30 and TRBJ2-5; D is uncertain. This CDR3 contains 17 residues. The V gene's germline CDR1 is GTSNPN and CDR2 SVGIG (reference sequence). Deletions cut 5 bases from V and 2 bases from J, with 24 bases between. The CDR3 DNA reads as TGTGCCTGGCACGGCCTCTTCGCGCCTGACTTACAAGAGACCCAGTACTTC. This gives the protein CAWHGLFAPDLQETQYF.

This chain uses TRBV10-3 with TRBJ1-1; a weak D match, TRBD1 (6 bases). V was cut by 6 bases and J by 4 bases, with 15 bases left in between. Germline CDR1 ENHRY, CDR2 SYGVKD. This CDR3 has 14 amino acids. The CDR3 nucleotides are TGTGCCATCAGGCCGGGACATCTAACCACTGAAGCTTTCTTT. Residues: CAIRPGHLTTEAFF.

This clone was seen a few times. The V gene is TRBV6-5, the J gene TRBJ2-1, with TRBD2 identical over 9 bases. J gave up 3 bases and V 1 base, and 4 bases lay outside the gene matches. Germline V gene lookup returns CDR1 MNHEY and CDR2 SVGAGI. The CDR3 covers 16 residues. The CDR3 DNA is TGTGCCAGCAGTTACTTTAGCGGGAGCCTCTACAATGAGCAGTTCTTC. Its protein is CASSYFSGSLYNEQFF.

The V gene is TRBV11-1, the J gene TRBJ2-7; D is possibly TRBD2 (6 bases). V was pared by 4 bases and J by 1 base, with 11 bases between. This CDR3 spans 14 amino acids. The germline CDR1 and CDR2 sequences are SGHAT and FQDESV (reference sequence). The CDR3 region is CASSWGRPSYEQYF. The CDR3 nucleotides read TGTGCCAGCAGCTGGGGGAGGCCATCCTACGAGCAGTACTTC.

This clone was seen a single time. This chain joins TRBV18 and TRBJ1-2, with D possibly being TRBD1 (6 bases). CDR3 length equals 13 residues. V was cut by 3 bases and J by 8 bases, with 13 bases left in between. CDR1 KGHSH and CDR2 LQKENI come from the germline V gene. CDR3 bases: TGTGCCAGCTCACCGGACAGAACGAAGGGCTACACCTTC. It codes for CASSPDRTKGYTF.

Only a few counts were recorded for this clone. The CDR3 loop is CASSEQSYEQYF. The CDR3 DNA reads TGTGCCAGCAGTGAACAGTCCTACGAGCAGTACTTC. This rearrangement joins TRBV2 to TRBJ2-7; D gene ambiguous. Trimming removed 2 bases at V and 1 base at J, with 3 bases between. The germline gives CDR1 SNHLY, CDR2 FYNNEI. The CDR3 length is 12 residues.

This clone was observed a single time. The chain links TRBV18 to TRBJ1-1; D uncertain. This CDR3 region has 16 residues. V was clipped by 1 base and J by 5 bases, with 17 bases between them. Germline CDR1 and CDR2: KGHSH and LQKENI. CDR3 protein: CASSPRDLGRATEAFF. The CDR3 DNA reads as TGTGCCAGCTCACCACGCGATCTAGGAAGAGCGACTGAAGCTTTCTTT. Supplemented by reference TRBV18 and TRBJ1-1, the full variable domain reads NAGVMQNPRHLVRRRGQEARLRCSPMKGHSHVYWYRQLPEEGLKFMVYLQKENIIDESGMPKERFSAEFPKEGPSILRIQQVVRGDSAAYFCASSPRDLGRATEAFFGQGTRLTVV.